This T cell receptor (beta chain) is from a study of blood T cell repertoires in COVID-19. The wider study: Italy, Spain and the United States were the sources of the convalescent and acute COVID-19 samples.

Deletions cut 1 base from V and 6 bases from J, with 9 bases between. Germline CDR1 and CDR2: MGHRA and YSYEKL. This CDR3 contains 14 residues. Original handling: For nucleated cells, counts were estimated from reference gene primer amplification. TCRdb keeps only in-frame clones here, not all; method: immunoSEQ multiplex PCR. V and J calls and clone size are given by that table; D and trimming were obtained from the DNA. The data show about 280,000 clones, around 90% seen once. The chain combines TRBV4-1 with TRBJ2-2, with D unresolved. The receptor's source is a woman aged 50 to 60 who had recovered from COVID-19. Material: peripheral blood. The CDR3 sequence is CASSQVRRPGELFF. The CDR3 DNA reads as TGCGCCAGCAGCCAAGTCCGGAGACCCGGGGAGCTGTTTTTT.